A single sample gave rise to the 8 T cell receptor beta chains below, sequenced in a study of blood T cell repertoires in COVID-19. TCRdb's table, derived via immunoSEQ multiplex PCR, lists solely in-frame clones and lacks some. Among about 200,000 clones listed, approximately 78% were seen once. Sample: peripheral blood. These receptors originate from an elderly woman with COVID-19, enrolled during active disease.

This rearrangement joins TRBV5-1 to TRBJ1-1, with 11 bases aligning to TRBD1. This CDR3 is 16 amino acids long. Germline values: CDR1 SGHRS, CDR2 YFSETQ. V was pared by 4 bases and J by 1 base, with 6 bases of the junction left unmatched. CDR3 in amino acids: CASSRTGGGGNTEAFF. The CDR3 DNA reads TGCGCCAGCAGCCGGACAGGGGGCGGCGGGAACACTGAAGCTTTCTTT. Looking up the rest from reference TRBV5-1 and TRBJ1-1 gives the full variable domain: KAGVTQTPRYLIKTRGQQVTLSCSPISGHRSVSWYQQTPGQGLQFLFEYFSETQRNKGNFPGRFSGRQFSNSRSEMNVSTLELGDSALYLCASSRTGGGGNTEAFFGQGTRLTVV.

The chain has TRBV28 and TRBJ2-5; D is perhaps TRBD1 (6 bases). Germline V gene lookup returns CDR1 MDHEN and CDR2 SYDVKM. Trimming shortened V by 6 bases and J by 4 bases, and 12 bases separated the two germline ends. The CDR3 is 13 amino acids. CDR3 loop: CASSPGGVETQYF. The CDR3 DNA sequence: TGTGCCAGCAGCCCTGGGGGCGTAGAGACCCAGTACTTC.

The chain uses TRBV6-5 and TRBJ1-5; tentative D call: TRBD1 (5 bases). The CDR3 runs 14 residues. The germline V gene has CDR1 MNHEY and CDR2 SVGAGI. Trimming removed 7 bases from V and 2 bases from J, with 12 bases in between. Written as DNA, the CDR3 is TGTGCCAGCACATCCGTACAGGGCAATCAGCCCCAGCATTTT. It specifies CASTSVQGNQPQHF.

The CDR3 DNA follows: TGTGCCTGGAGTCCCCGGACAGGGTTAAGGTTAAGTGGCACCATATATTTT. It is translated as CAWSPRTGLRLSGTIYF. The chain joins TRBV30 to TRBJ1-3, with 8 nucleotides matching TRBD1. J gave up 9 bases and V 2 bases, and 18 bases lay outside the gene matches. The CDR3 runs 17 residues. CDR1 is GTSNPN, CDR2 SVGIG, per germline (reference sequence). Using reference TRBV30 and TRBJ1-3 for the parts outside the CDR3, the full variable domain is SQTIHQWPATLVQPVGSPLSLECTVEGTSNPNLYWYRQAAGRGLQLLFYSVGIGQISSEVPQNLSASRPQDRQFILSSKKLLLSDSGFYLCAWSPRTGLRLSGTIYFGEGSWLTVV.

The chain carries TRBV5-1 and TRBJ2-1, with TRBD2 as a possible D gene (5 bases). The germline CDR1 and CDR2 sequences are SGHRS and YFSETQ. This CDR3 is 17 amino acids long. With 4 bases removed from V and 5 bases from J, the gap between germline ends came to 22 bases. The chain's CDR3 is CASSADRFGPGDNEQFF. The CDR3 bases are TGCGCCAGCAGCGCGGACCGGTTCGGACCCGGGGACAATGAGCAGTTCTTC. The variable domain in full, completed from reference TRBV5-1 and TRBJ2-1, reads KAGVTQTPRYLIKTRGQQVTLSCSPISGHRSVSWYQQTPGQGLQFLFEYFSETQRNKGNFPGRFSGRQFSNSRSEMNVSTLELGDSALYLCASSADRFGPGDNEQFFGPGTRLTVL.

The chain couples TRBV7-2 to TRBJ2-3, with a possible D match to TRBD1 (6 bases). CDR1 and CDR2 (germline): SGHTA, FQGNSA. V lost 10 bases to trimming and J lost 3 bases, with 17 bases between them. This CDR3 comprises 14 residues. The DNA of the CDR3 is TGTGCCACCTCTCCAGGGGAACGAACAGATACGCAGTATTTT. The encoded protein is CATSPGERTDTQYF.

The chain links TRBV28 to TRBJ1-5; D is unresolved. This CDR3 has 13 amino acids. The germline gives CDR1 MDHEN, CDR2 SYDVKM. Deletions cut 6 bases from V and 0 bases from J, with 6 bases between. CDR3 coding DNA: TGTGCCAGCAGCTCCAGTAGCAATCAGCCCCAGCATTTT. It yields the protein CASSSSSNQPQHF.

This sequence joins TRBV11-2 and TRBJ2-2; TRBD1 might be the D (6 bases). The germline gives CDR1 SGHAT, CDR2 FQNNGV. Trimming cost V 3 bases and J 6 bases, with 14 bases left between them. The CDR3 has 15 amino acids. The CDR3 coding sequence is TGTGCCAGCAGCTTCGGGCAGGGGCAGGCCGGGGAGCTGTTTTTT. Translated: CASSFGQGQAGELFF.